Below are 3 T cell receptor beta chains sequenced from a single sample in a study of cytomegalovirus exposure and HLA in healthy donors. In the PCR, 60 Vbeta and 13 Jbeta primers were used. TCRdb keeps only in-frame clones here, not all; method: immunoSEQ multiplex PCR. The sample yields 250,000 to 350,000 clones, roughly 89% seen once. Sequenced input: PBMCs. The source is a man aged 40-50 years in good health and CMV-seropositive.

The chain joins TRBV27 to TRBJ2-1, with TRBD2 matching over 7 bases. The CDR3 consists of 17 residues. Per germline, CDR1 MNHEY and CDR2 SMNVEV (reference sequence). V dropped 4 bases and J dropped 6; count of bases not matched to a gene: 15. The CDR3, as DNA: TGTGCCAGCAGTTCCGATTACCTAGCGGCCCAGATCAATGAGCAGTTCTTC. It yields the protein CASSSDYLAAQINEQFF.

V is TRBV11-2 and J is TRBJ2-7, with 11 positions matching TRBD2. V was pared by 5 bases and J by 3 bases, with 3 bases of the junction left unmatched. The germline gives CDR1 SGHAT, CDR2 FQNNGV. The CDR3 length is 14 residues. CDR3: CASSPGLAGYEQYF. The CDR3 bases are TGTGCCAGCAGCCCAGGACTAGCGGGCTACGAGCAGTACTTC.

V gene TRBV6-5 combines with J gene TRBJ2-2; unclear D gene. The V gene's germline CDR1 is MNHEY and CDR2 SVGAGI. The CDR3 covers 15 residues. V lost 0 bases and J lost 2, with 7 bases in between. In nucleotides, the CDR3 is TGTGCCAGCAGTTACTCTGCAACTAACACCGGGGAGCTGTTTTTT. Protein sequence: CASSYSATNTGELFF.